Below, one TCR beta chain is given with its context. CDR1 is GTSNPN, CDR2 SVGIG, per germline (reference sequence). V lost 7 bases and J lost 4, with 13 bases in between. The length of the CDR3 is 12 residues. These data are taken from a study of blood T cell repertoires in COVID-19. Whole-study context: There were acute and convalescent COVID-19 samples, and they came from the United States, Italy and Spain. PBMCs, B-cell-depleted T cells, or T cells provided the cDNA or gDNA that made up the material.

Clones were read by immunoSEQ multiplex PCR, and TCRdb kept only the in-frame ones, dropping some. The data hold fewer than 120,000 clones, with approximately 90% observed a single time. V and J are TRBV30 and TRBJ1-1; the D gene is possibly TRBD1 (5 bases). The sample comprised peripheral blood. This receptor was identified in a woman aged 45-59 years with acute or convalescent COVID-19. CDR3 protein: CAYDSGGTEAFF. The DNA of the CDR3 is TGTGCCTACGATTCGGGGGGCACTGAAGCTTTCTTT.